This T cell receptor (beta chain) comes out of a study of cytomegalovirus exposure and HLA in healthy donors. Study-wide background: There were about 85 million unique TCRs (from HLA-typed donors) in an early data release.

Comments on this clone: What it recognizes is unknown.

It was with 60 Vbeta and 13 Jbeta primers that the PCR ran. This table comes from immunoSEQ multiplex PCR, and its TCRdb copy is limited to in-frame clones, with some not included. Its table lists roughly 120,000 clones. Germline values: CDR1 SGDLS, CDR2 YYNGEE. The CDR3 is 15 amino acids. Trimming took 3 bases from V and 1 from J; bases not matched to a gene: 7. Findings and limits, study-wide: A later analysis linked a missense DCLRE1C variant to TCR beta V- and J-gene trimming.

The TCR was taken from a man aged 18 to 30 in good health and CMV-seronegative. The sequencing sample was made of PBMCs. The chain couples TRBV9 to TRBJ2-7; 7 nucleotides line up with TRBD1. CDR3 DNA sequence: TGTGCCAGCAGCGCCCGACAGGGAGCGTCCTACGAGCAGTACTTC. It specifies CASSARQGASYEQYF.